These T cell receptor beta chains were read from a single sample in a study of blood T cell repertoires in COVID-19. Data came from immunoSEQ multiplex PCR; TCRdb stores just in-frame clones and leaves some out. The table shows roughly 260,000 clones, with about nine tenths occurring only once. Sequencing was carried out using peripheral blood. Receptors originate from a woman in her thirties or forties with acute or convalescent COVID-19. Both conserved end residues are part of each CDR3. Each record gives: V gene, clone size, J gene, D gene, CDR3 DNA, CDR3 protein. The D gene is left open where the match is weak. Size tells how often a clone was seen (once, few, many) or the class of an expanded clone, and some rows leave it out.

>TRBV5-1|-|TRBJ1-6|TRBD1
TGCGCCAGCAGCCTGGAGGGACAGGGGGCCCATAATTCACCCCTCCACTTT
CASSLEGQGAHNSPLHF
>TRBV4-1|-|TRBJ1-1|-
TGCGCCAGCAGCCAAGGCGGCAGGGCATCGACTGAAGCTTTCTTT
CASSQGGRASTEAFF
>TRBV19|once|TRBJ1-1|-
TGTGCCAGTAGCCACCTTGGGGCAGCTAACACTGAAGCTTTCTTT
CASSHLGAANTEAFF
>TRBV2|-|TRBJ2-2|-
TGTGCCAGCAGCACCACAGGGCGCACCGGGGAGCTGTTTTTT
CASSTTGRTGELFF
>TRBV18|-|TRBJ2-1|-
TGTGCCAGCTCACCCGCGAAGGCGGGGGCTTCCTACAATGAGCAGTTCTTC
CASSPAKAGASYNEQFF
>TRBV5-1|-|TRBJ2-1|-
TGCGCCAGCAGCTTGGCTCAGGGAAGGGGCAATGAGCAGTTCTTC
CASSLAQGRGNEQFF
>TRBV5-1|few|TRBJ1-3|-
TGCGCCAGCGCCGACAGGAGCTCTGGAAACACCATATATTTT
CASADRSSGNTIYF
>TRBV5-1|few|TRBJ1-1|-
TGCGCCAGCAGCCCGAACGACAGGATGAACACTGAAGCTTTCTTT
CASSPNDRMNTEAFF
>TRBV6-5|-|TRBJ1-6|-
TGTGCCAGCAAAACACCGGGTGGTAGGAATTCACCCCTCCACTTT
CASKTPGGRNSPLHF
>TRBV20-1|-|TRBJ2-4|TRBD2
TGCAGTGCTAGTGCGGCGGGGGGGAGGAACATTCAGTACTTC
CSASAAGGRNIQYF
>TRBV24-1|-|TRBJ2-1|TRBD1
TGTGCCACCAGTGAGTACACGGGACAGGGAGCTCGGGCCGCCAATGAGCAGTTCTTC
CATSEYTGQGARAANEQFF
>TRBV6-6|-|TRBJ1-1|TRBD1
TGTGCCAGCAGTAACCCAGGGGGGAAGACTGAAGCTTTCTTT
CASSNPGGKTEAFF
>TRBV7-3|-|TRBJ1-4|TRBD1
TGTGCCAGCAGCCCGGGACAGGGGCCCAATGAAAAACTGTTTTTT
CASSPGQGPNEKLFF
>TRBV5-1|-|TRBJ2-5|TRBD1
TGCGCCAGCAGCTTAGACAGGGTTAAGACCCAGTACTTC
CASSLDRVKTQYF
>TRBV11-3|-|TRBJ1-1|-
TGTGCCAGCAGCTTAGGAGGTGAAGTATCTGAAGCTTTCTTT
CASSLGGEVSEAFF
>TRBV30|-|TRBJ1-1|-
TGTGCCTGGAGTGTAGCCGGGAGCACTGAAGCTTTCTTT
CAWSVAGSTEAFF
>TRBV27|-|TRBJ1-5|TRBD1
TGTGCCAGCAGTTTCCCCGACAGGGGCTGGTATAGCAATCAGCCCCAGCATTTT
CASSFPDRGWYSNQPQHF
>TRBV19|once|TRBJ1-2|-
TGTGCCAGTAGTCTGGTGGCAGGTGACAGCTCCTTC
CASSLVAGDSSF
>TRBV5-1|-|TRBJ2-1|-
TGCGCCAGCAGCGACCGGACAACCTTCACCTACAATGAGCAGTTCTTC
CASSDRTTFTYNEQFF
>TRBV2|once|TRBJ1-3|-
TGTGCCAGCAGTGAAATGGGGGGCTCTGGAAACACCATATATTTT
CASSEMGGSGNTIYF
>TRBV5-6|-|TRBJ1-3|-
TGTGCCAGCAGCTTGAGTGCGGGGTTTCGAAACACCATATATTTT
CASSLSAGFRNTIYF
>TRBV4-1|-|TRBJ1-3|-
TGCGCCAGCAGCCAAGGGCAGGCCGCCTCCTCTGGAAACACCATATATTTT
CASSQGQAASSGNTIYF
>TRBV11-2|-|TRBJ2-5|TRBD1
TGTGCCAGCAGCGCACAGGGGAGAAAGGAAGAGACCCAGTACTTC
CASSAQGRKEETQYF
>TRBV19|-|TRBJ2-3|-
TGTGCCAGTAGTATGATAGGGGGAGATACGCAGTATTTT
CASSMIGGDTQYF
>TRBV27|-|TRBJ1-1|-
TGTGCCAGCAGTTTCGGCCCCGGAGGATCTGAAGCTTTCTTT
CASSFGPGGSEAFF
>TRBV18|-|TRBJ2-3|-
TGTGCCAGCTCCCTGCTTTGGAGGGGGCCGGAGGATACGCAGTATTTT
CASSLLWRGPEDTQYF